One sample yielded the 21 T cell receptor beta chains listed below, sequenced in a study of blood T cell repertoires in COVID-19. TCRdb's copy holds only in-frame clones and misses some; the assay was immunoSEQ multiplex PCR. The table records 270,000 or so clones, 90% of them present only once. Sequenced: peripheral blood. The receptors stem from a woman in her fifties or sixties with COVID-19, enrolled during active disease.

J is TRBJ1-5 and V is TRBV12-3 or TRBV12-4; no clear D. The CDR3 is 13 amino acids. V lost 3 bases and J 4 bases, leaving 7 bases between the germline ends. For the CDR3, the DNA is TGTGCCAGCAGTTTCGGGGAAAATCAGCCCCAGCATTTT. Protein product: CASSFGENQPQHF.

As to this clone: This CDR3 is also generated by other DNA sequences in the sample. V is TRBV7-3 and J is TRBJ1-6, with TRBD1 identical over 9 bases. This CDR3 contains 13 residues. The V gene end was trimmed by 5 bases and the J gene end by 10 bases; junction bases not matched to a gene: 3. Germline CDR1 is SGHTA and CDR2 is FQGTGA. CDR3 region: CASSRDRESPLHF. The CDR3 nucleotides are TGTGCCAGCAGCCGGGACAGGGAATCACCCCTCCACTTT.

The rearrangement joins TRBV21-1 to TRBJ1-6; the D segment call TRBD1 is taken from the table without a DNA check. TRBV21-1 is deemed a pseudogene. This CDR3 region has 15 residues. CDR3 residues: CASRGRDTNNSPLHF. CDR3 nucleotides: TGTGCCAGCAGGGGCCGGGACACAAATAATTCACCCCTCCACTTT.

The chain couples TRBV15 to TRBJ1-4; weak D call: TRBD1 (5 bases). Germline CDR1 is LNHNV and CDR2 is YYDKDF (reference sequence). The V and J ends lost 0 bases and 5 bases respectively, with 7 bases between them. This CDR3 spans 14 amino acids. The DNA for the CDR3 is TGTGCCACCAGCAGAGATGGGGCCAATGAAAAACTGTTTTTT. This gives the protein CATSRDGANEKLFF.

This chain connects TRBV19 to TRBJ2-1; TRBD2 matches 13 bases. Per germline, CDR1 LNHDA and CDR2 SQIVND (reference sequence). The CDR3 has 15 amino acids. V shed 6 bases and J 7 bases; nucleotides not matched to a gene: 6. In nucleotides, the CDR3 is TGTGCCAGTAGAGAACTAGCGGGGGGGATGAATGAGCAGTTCTTC. Translating gives CASRELAGGMNEQFF.

The CDR3 region has the DNA TGCGCCAGCAGCCTTTACGGAGCCGACGATCAGCCCCAGCATTTT. Translation gives CASSLYGADDQPQHF. The chain combines TRBV5-1 with TRBJ1-5; no reliable D call. V lost 4 bases to trimming and J lost 5 bases, with 16 bases between them. The CDR3 length is 15 residues. Germline V lookup: CDR1 SGHRS, CDR2 YFSETQ.

The rearrangement uses TRBV24-1 and TRBJ2-1, with a possible D match to TRBD1 (6 bases). Germline CDR1 reads KGHDR; CDR2 reads SFDVKD. With 5 bases removed from V and 0 bases from J, the gap between germline ends came to 13 bases. The CDR3 sequence is 16 residues long. The DNA of the CDR3 is TGTGCCACCAGTGGGAGCAGGGGTACCTCCTACAATGAGCAGTTCTTC. Residues: CATSGSRGTSYNEQFF.

This rearrangement joins TRBV4-1 to TRBJ1-2; 10 bases match TRBD1. The CDR3 spans 16 residues. Germline values: CDR1 MGHRA, CDR2 YSYEKL. J was trimmed by 4 bases and V by 2 bases; bases with no gene match: 7. The CDR3 coding sequence is TGCGCCAGCAGCCAATTGGGGGGACAGGGGCCCTATGGCTACACCTTC. It encodes CASSQLGGQGPYGYTF.

The chain is built from TRBV19 and TRBJ2-2; 9 bases agree with TRBD1. The CDR3 runs to 18 residues. Trimming at V came to 5 bases and at J to 8 bases, leaving 18 bases not matched to a gene. Germline values: CDR1 LNHDA, CDR2 SQIVND (reference sequence). The CDR3 sequence: CASSPRGGQGRLLGELFF. The CDR3 bases are TGTGCCAGTAGTCCCCGAGGGGGACAGGGACGGCTGCTGGGGGAGCTGTTTTTT.

A single count supports this clone. V is TRBV6-6 and J is TRBJ1-6, with a tentative D call TRBD1 (6 bases). The CDR3 has 14 residues. V was clipped by 5 bases and J by 10 bases, with 15 bases between them. Germline CDR1 is MNHNY and CDR2 is SVGAGI (reference sequence). The CDR3 DNA follows: TGTGCCAGCAGTCTAACAGGGACGGAGTCACCCCTCCACTTT. Translated: CASSLTGTESPLHF.

The gene calls are TRBV4-3 and TRBJ1-1; a possible D gene is TRBD1 (6 bases). In germline, CDR1 is LGHNA, CDR2 YSLEER. Trimming stripped 1 base from V and 1 base from J, with 13 bases between. This CDR3 spans 16 amino acids. The CDR3 here is CASSQAQGSWNTEAFF. For the CDR3, the DNA is TGCGCCAGCAGCCAAGCGCAGGGGTCTTGGAACACTGAAGCTTTCTTT.

The chain has TRBV7-2 and TRBJ1-6; the D gene is possibly TRBD1 (5 bases). Germline V lookup: CDR1 SGHTA, CDR2 FQGNSA. The CDR3 runs 15 residues. The germline V and J ends were trimmed by 2 bases and 8 bases, with 13 bases remaining between them. The CDR3 sequence: CASSLSLGGDSPLHF. CDR3 sequence (DNA): TGTGCCAGCAGCTTATCTCTGGGGGGAGATTCACCCCTCCACTTT.

This clone occurred once. This chain's CDR3 is CASSSGLAIGELFF. CDR3 nucleotides: TGTGCCAGCAGCTCAGGACTAGCGATCGGGGAGCTGTTTTTT. The genes are TRBV7-2 and TRBJ2-2; 9 bases match TRBD2. This CDR3 contains 14 residues. Losses at the gene ends were 4 bases for V and 7 bases for J; bases not matched to a gene: 4. Germline V CDR1 and CDR2: SGHTA, FQGNSA.

J is TRBJ1-3 and V is TRBV28; 7 positions match TRBD1. CDR3 length equals 15 residues. V was pared by 6 bases and J by 0 bases, with 5 bases of the junction left unmatched. Germline-derived CDR1 and CDR2 are MDHEN and SYDVKM. CDR3 DNA sequence: TGTGCCAGCAGCCAGGGGGGATCCTCTGGAAACACCATATATTTT. Amino acid sequence: CASSQGGSSGNTIYF. The full variable domain, completed using reference TRBV28 and TRBJ1-3, is DVKVTQSSRYLVKRTGEKVFLECVQDMDHENMFWYRQDPGLGLRLIYFSYDVKMKEKGDIPEGYSVSREKKERFSLILESASTNQTSMYLCASSQGGSSGNTIYFGEGSWLTVV.

The gene calls are TRBV28 and TRBJ1-4; possibly TRBD1 for D (6 bases). The CDR3 runs 15 residues. Germline V gives CDR1 MDHEN, CDR2 SYDVKM. Trimming removed 6 bases at V and 6 bases at J, with 17 bases between. The CDR3 is CASRPGGTFYEKLFF. As DNA, the CDR3 is TGTGCCAGCAGACCTGGGGGCACGTTCTATGAAAAACTGTTTTTT.

This sequence joins TRBV27 and TRBJ1-6; a possible D gene is TRBD1 (6 bases). V lost 1 base to trimming and J lost 6 bases, with 10 bases between them. Germline V gene sequence: CDR1 MNHEY, CDR2 SMNVEV (reference sequence). The CDR3 loop spans 15 amino acids. The CDR3 loop reads CASSLLTGSNSPLHF. The CDR3, as DNA: TGTGCCAGCAGTTTATTAACAGGGAGTAATTCACCCCTCCACTTT.

The rearrangement joins TRBV4-2 to TRBJ2-5; 15 nucleotides align to TRBD2. Germline-derived CDR1 and CDR2 are LGHNA and YNFKEQ. CDR3 length: 17 amino acids. The V segment lost 2 bases and the J segment 4 bases; nucleotides outside the gene matches: 5. The CDR3: CASSQHPGLAGGETQYF. The CDR3 DNA reads TGTGCCAGCAGCCAACACCCGGGACTAGCGGGGGGAGAGACCCAGTACTTC.

The chain carries TRBV5-4 and TRBJ1-1; D unclear. The CDR3 is 16 amino acids. Germline assignment: CDR1 SGHNT and CDR2 YYREEE (reference sequence). Trimming left V 0 bases short and J 5 bases short, with 17 bases between. The chain's CDR3 is CASSLGGRGSGTEAFF. The CDR3 DNA sequence: TGTGCCAGCAGCTTGGGAGGCCGGGGAAGTGGTACTGAAGCTTTCTTT.

The chain has TRBV5-6 and TRBJ2-1; the D gene is possibly TRBD1 (5 bases). In germline, CDR1 is SGHDT, CDR2 YYEEEE. The CDR3 has 11 amino acids. V lost 4 bases and J 9 bases, leaving 8 bases between the germline ends. The CDR3 region has the DNA TGTGCCAGCAGCGCCCAGGGTGAGCAGTTCTTC. This sequence encodes CASSAQGEQFF.

Worth noting for this clone: Different DNA sequences within this sample yield the same CDR3. The rearrangement links TRBV3-1 (or the pseudogene TRBV3-2) to TRBJ2-3, with 8 bases that match TRBD2. V was pared by 0 bases and J by 2 bases, with 4 bases of the junction left unmatched. The CDR3 consists of 16 residues. Looked up from germline, CDR1 is LGHDT and CDR2 is YNNKEL (reference sequence). The CDR3 spells CASSQDVAGNTDTQYF. The CDR3 DNA follows: TGTGCCAGCAGCCAAGATGTAGCGGGGAACACAGATACGCAGTATTTT.

The chain recombines TRBV7-6 with TRBJ2-7; 9 bases fit TRBD2. CDR3 length: 13 amino acids. CDR1 SGHVS and CDR2 FNYEAQ come from the germline V gene. After removal of 6 bases from V and 3 bases from J, the junction contained 3 bases not matched to a gene. DNA for the CDR3: TGTGCCAGCAGTACGACTAGCGGCTACGAGCAGTACTTC. It translates to CASSTTSGYEQYF.